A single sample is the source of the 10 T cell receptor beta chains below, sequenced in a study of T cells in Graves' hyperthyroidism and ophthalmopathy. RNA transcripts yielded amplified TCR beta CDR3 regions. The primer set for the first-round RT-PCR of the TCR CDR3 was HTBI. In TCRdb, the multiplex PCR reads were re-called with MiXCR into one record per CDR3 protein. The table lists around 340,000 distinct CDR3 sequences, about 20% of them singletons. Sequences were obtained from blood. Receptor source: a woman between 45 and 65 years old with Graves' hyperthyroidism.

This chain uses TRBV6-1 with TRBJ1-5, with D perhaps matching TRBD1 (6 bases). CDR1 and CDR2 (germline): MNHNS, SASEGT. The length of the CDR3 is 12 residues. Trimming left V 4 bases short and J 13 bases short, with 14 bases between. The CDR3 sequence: CASSGDTGVQHF. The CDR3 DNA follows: TGTGCCAGCAGTGGGGACACCGGTGTGCAGCATTTT.

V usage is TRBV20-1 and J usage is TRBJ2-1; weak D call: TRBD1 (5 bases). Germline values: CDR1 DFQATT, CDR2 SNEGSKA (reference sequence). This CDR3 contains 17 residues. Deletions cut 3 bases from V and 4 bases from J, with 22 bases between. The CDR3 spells CSASPENVQEIYNEQFF. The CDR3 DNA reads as TGCAGTGCTAGTCCCGAAAACGTACAGGAGATTTACAATGAGCAGTTCTTC.

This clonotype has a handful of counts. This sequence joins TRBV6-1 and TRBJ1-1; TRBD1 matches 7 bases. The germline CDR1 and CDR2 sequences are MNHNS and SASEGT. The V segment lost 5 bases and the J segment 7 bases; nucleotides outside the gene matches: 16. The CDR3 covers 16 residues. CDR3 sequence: CASSPQGDLTRVEAFF. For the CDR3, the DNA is TGTGCCAGCAGTCCGCAGGGGGACCTAACCCGGGTTGAAGCTTTCTTT.

Here the CDR3 reads CASSEGPGVSYEQYV. The CDR3 DNA follows: TGTGCCAGCAGTGAGGGGCCAGGGGTTTCCTACGAGCAGTACGTC. The chain recombines TRBV2 with TRBJ2-7, with D possibly TRBD1 on 6 matching bases. This CDR3 is 15 amino acids long. Trimming left V 3 bases short and J 1 base short, with 13 bases between. The germline CDR1 and CDR2 sequences are SNHLY and FYNNEI.

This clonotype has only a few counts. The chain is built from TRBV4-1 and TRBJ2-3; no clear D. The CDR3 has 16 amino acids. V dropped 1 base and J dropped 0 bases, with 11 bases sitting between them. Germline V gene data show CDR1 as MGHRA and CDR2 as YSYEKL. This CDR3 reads CASSQVAGTSTDTQYF. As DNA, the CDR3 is TGCGCCAGCAGCCAAGTCGCAGGAACTAGCACAGATACGCAGTATTTT.

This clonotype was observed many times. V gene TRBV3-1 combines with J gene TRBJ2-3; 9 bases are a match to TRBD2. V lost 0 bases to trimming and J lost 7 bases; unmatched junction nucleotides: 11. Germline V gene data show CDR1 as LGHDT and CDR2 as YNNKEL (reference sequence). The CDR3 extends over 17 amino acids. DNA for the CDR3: TGTGCCAGCAGCCAAGATTTTGGTAGCGGGAGTTTTAATACGCAGTATTTT. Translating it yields CASSQDFGSGSFNTQYF.

The CDR3 loop reads CAATPGGGPSLSTDTQYF. The CDR3 nucleotides are TGTGCCGCCACCCCAGGGGGAGGGCCTTCCCTAAGCACAGATACGCAGTATTTT. The V gene is TRBV6-1, the J gene TRBJ2-3; D may correspond to TRBD1 or TRBD2 (7 bases each). The V and J ends lost 11 bases and 0 bases respectively, with 27 bases between them. Per the germline V gene, CDR1 is MNHNS and CDR2 is SASEGT. The CDR3 is 18 residues long.

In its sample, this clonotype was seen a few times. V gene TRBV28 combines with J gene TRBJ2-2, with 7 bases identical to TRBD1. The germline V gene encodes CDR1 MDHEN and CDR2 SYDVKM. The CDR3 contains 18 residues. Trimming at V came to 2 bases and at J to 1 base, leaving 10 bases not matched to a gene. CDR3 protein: CASSLQTGVVLNTGELFF. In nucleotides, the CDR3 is TGTGCCAGCAGTTTACAAACAGGGGTGGTGTTGAACACCGGGGAGCTGTTTTTT.

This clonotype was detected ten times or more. The CDR3 DNA is TGCAGTGCTAGAGACGACAGGTTTAATGAAAAACTGTTTTTT. It codes for CSARDDRFNEKLFF. V and J are TRBV20-1 and TRBJ1-4, with D tentatively TRBD1 (6 bases). V lost 0 bases and J 4 bases, leaving 9 bases between the germline ends. This CDR3 is 14 amino acids long. Per germline, CDR1 DFQATT and CDR2 SNEGSKA (reference sequence).

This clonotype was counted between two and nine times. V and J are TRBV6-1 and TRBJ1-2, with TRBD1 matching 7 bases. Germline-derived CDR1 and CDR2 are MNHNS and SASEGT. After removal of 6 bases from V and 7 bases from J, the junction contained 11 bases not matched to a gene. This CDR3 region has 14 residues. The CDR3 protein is CASSSYRGNSGYTF. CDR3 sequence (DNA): TGTGCCAGCAGCTCATACAGGGGCAATAGTGGCTACACCTTC.